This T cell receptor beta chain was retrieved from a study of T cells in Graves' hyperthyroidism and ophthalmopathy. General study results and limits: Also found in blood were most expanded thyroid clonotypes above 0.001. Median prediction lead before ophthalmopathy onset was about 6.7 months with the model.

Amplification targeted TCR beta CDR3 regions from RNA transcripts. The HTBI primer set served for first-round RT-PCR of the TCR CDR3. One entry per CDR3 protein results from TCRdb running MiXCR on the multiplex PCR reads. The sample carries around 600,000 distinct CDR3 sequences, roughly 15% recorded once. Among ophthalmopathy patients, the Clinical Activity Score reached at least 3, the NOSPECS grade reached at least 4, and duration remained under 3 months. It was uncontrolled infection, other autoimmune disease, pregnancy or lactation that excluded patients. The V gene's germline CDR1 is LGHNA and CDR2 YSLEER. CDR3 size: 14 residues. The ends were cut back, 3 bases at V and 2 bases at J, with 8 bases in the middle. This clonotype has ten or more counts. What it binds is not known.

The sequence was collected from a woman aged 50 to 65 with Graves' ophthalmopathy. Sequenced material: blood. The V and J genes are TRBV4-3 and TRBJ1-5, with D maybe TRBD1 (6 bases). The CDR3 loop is CASSHRTGNQPQHF. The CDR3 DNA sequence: TGCGCCAGCAGCCACCGGACAGGCAATCAGCCCCAGCATTTT.